This T cell receptor (beta chain) was observed in a study of shared clonotypes between healthy human individuals. About the study: CD4 naive and CD4 memory each took three plates per donor, while CD8 naive took two and CD8 memory one. Study-wide findings and caveats: A handful of donors had about 5% of their naive CD4 clonotypes in common.

This clone was seen ten or more times. Its target is unknown. In the same sample, other DNA sequences code for this CDR3. Trimming stripped 5 bases from V and 2 bases from J, with 9 bases between. This CDR3 is built from 14 residues. In germline, CDR1 is LNHDA, CDR2 SQIVND (reference sequence). Several immunoSEQ plates held equal portions of the genomic DNA taken from each subset. Clones were read by immunoSEQ multiplex PCR, and TCRdb kept only the in-frame ones, dropping some. The table lists about 980,000 clones, roughly 72% of them singletons. CD45RA-negative memory and CD45RA+ naive subsets were split from the CD4+ cells.

This receptor was obtained from a young man in good health. The sequencing input was memory CD4+ T cells sorted from blood. The subset is: CD45RA-negative fraction. The chain couples TRBV19 to TRBJ2-2; D unresolved. The chain's CDR3 is CASSFGGNTGELFF. The CDR3 DNA reads TGTGCCAGTAGTTTTGGCGGCAACACCGGGGAGCTGTTTTTT.